This T cell receptor (beta chain) comes out of a study of blood T cell repertoires in COVID-19. Study details: Collection of acute and convalescent COVID-19 samples took place in the United States, Italy and Spain. From T cells, B-cell-depleted T cells, or PBMCs came the material, which was cDNA or gDNA.

Germline trimming cut 2 bases from V and 2 bases from J; bases unmatched to any gene: 10. The CDR3 sequence is 17 residues long. The V gene's germline CDR1 is MNHEY and CDR2 SVGEGT. In the source study's methods: The authors estimated nucleated cell counts from reference gene primer amplification. Sequenced by immunoSEQ multiplex PCR; TCRdb stores in-frame clones only, minus some. The D gene and trimming were derived from the DNA, and the V and J assignments and clone size from that table. The data hold under 500,000 clones, with 70% to 90% observed a single time. This sequence originates from a woman between 18 and 30 years old with acute COVID-19. Sequencing was performed on PBMCs or T cells enriched from blood (not recorded which). The chain recombines TRBV6-2 or TRBV6-3 with TRBJ2-3; TRBD1 agrees at 7 bases. The CDR3 region is CASSYLPWKGATDTQYF. In nucleotides, the CDR3 is TGTGCCAGCAGTTACCTCCCTTGGAAGGGGGCCACAGATACGCAGTATTTT.